A single sample gave rise to the 6 T cell receptor beta chains below, sequenced in a study of T cell repertoires in cytomegalovirus infection. Antigens for these TCRs are unknown. Each CDR3 protein is one row after TCRdb ran MiXCR on the reads. The sample contains roughly 500,000 distinct CDR3 sequences, 30% to 40% of which appear only once. The sequenced sample was cultured PBMCs, obtained from culture after CMV antigen stimulation. These receptors were obtained from a human donor in good health (CMV status not recorded). Some clones in this sample may be carry-over from other donors' samples.

This clonotype was detected ten times or more. This chain connects TRBV19 to TRBJ2-7; 9 nucleotides match TRBD2. Trimming removed 4 bases from V and 2 bases from J; junction bases left unmatched: 6. CDR1 and CDR2 from the germline V gene are LNHDA and SQIVND (reference sequence). The CDR3 runs 15 residues. CDR3: CASSNSAGGPYEQYF. The CDR3 DNA sequence: TGTGCCAGTAGTAACTCGGCGGGAGGGCCCTACGAGCAGTACTTC.

This clonotype showed up just a few times. The V and J genes are TRBV28 and TRBJ2-3; 8 bases agree with TRBD2. V gave up 3 bases and J gave up 3 bases; unmatched junction bases: 8. The CDR3 covers 16 residues. Germline V gene data show CDR1 as MDHEN and CDR2 as SYDVKM. The CDR3 region is CASSLASGSWTDTQYF. Here the CDR3 DNA reads TGTGCCAGCAGTTTGGCCAGCGGGAGTTGGACAGATACGCAGTATTTT.

The V and J genes are TRBV5-1 and TRBJ1-1, with no clear D. Per germline, CDR1 SGHRS and CDR2 YFSETQ. Trimming took 5 bases from V and 4 from J, leaving 18 bases between them. CDR3 length: 15 amino acids. In DNA form, the CDR3 reads TGCGCCAGCAGAGTAGATCCCGGTAAGAGCACTGAAGCTTTCTTT. Encoded protein: CASRVDPGKSTEAFF.

The chain combines TRBV28 with TRBJ1-5, with D possibly matching TRBD1 (5 bases). The CDR3 is 13 residues long. The germline V gene encodes CDR1 MDHEN and CDR2 SYDVKM. Between the trimmed V and J ends, which lost 8 bases and 1 base, there was a span of 9 bases. The CDR3 loop is CASGDRSNQPQHF. CDR3 nucleotides: TGTGCCAGCGGAGACAGAAGCAATCAGCCCCAGCATTTT.

The CDR3 loop reads CASSTATGNQPQHF. The CDR3 bases are TGTGCCAGCAGCACCGCGACAGGCAATCAGCCCCAGCATTTT. The V gene is TRBV11-2, the J gene TRBJ1-5; a possible D gene is TRBD1 (5 bases). V lost 5 bases and J lost 2, with 10 bases in between. The CDR3 totals 14 residues. The germline V gene has CDR1 SGHAT and CDR2 FQNNGV. Supplemented by reference TRBV11-2 and TRBJ1-5, the full variable domain reads EAGVAQSPRYKIIEKRQSVAFWCNPISGHATLYWYQQILGQGPKLLIQFQNNGVVDDSQLPKDRFSAERLKGVDSTLKIQPAKLEDSAVYLCASSTATGNQPQHFGDGTRLSIL.

The chain carries TRBV7-9 and TRBJ2-3; TRBD1 matches at 9 bases. The germline V gene has CDR1 SEHNR and CDR2 FQNEAQ (reference sequence). The ends lost 2 bases at V and 6 bases at J; junction bases unmatched: 15. This CDR3 is 18 amino acids long. Here the CDR3 DNA reads TGTGCCAGCAGCTTAACGAGACTGGGGACAGGGAGAATTGATACGCAGTATTTT. Its protein is CASSLTRLGTGRIDTQYF.